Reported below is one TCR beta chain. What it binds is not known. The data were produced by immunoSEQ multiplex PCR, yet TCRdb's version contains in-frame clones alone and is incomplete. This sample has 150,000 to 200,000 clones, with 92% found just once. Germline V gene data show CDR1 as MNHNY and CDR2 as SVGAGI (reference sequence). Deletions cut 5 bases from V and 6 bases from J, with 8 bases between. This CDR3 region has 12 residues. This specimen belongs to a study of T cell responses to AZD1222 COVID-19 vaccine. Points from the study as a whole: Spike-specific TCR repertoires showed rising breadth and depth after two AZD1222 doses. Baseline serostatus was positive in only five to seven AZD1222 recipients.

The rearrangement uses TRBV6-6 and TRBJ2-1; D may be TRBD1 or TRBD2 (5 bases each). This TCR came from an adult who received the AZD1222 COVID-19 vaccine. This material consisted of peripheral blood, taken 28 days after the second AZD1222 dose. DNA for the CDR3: TGTGCCAGCAGTGGGGGTGGCAATGAGCAGTTCTTC. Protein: CASSGGGNEQFF.